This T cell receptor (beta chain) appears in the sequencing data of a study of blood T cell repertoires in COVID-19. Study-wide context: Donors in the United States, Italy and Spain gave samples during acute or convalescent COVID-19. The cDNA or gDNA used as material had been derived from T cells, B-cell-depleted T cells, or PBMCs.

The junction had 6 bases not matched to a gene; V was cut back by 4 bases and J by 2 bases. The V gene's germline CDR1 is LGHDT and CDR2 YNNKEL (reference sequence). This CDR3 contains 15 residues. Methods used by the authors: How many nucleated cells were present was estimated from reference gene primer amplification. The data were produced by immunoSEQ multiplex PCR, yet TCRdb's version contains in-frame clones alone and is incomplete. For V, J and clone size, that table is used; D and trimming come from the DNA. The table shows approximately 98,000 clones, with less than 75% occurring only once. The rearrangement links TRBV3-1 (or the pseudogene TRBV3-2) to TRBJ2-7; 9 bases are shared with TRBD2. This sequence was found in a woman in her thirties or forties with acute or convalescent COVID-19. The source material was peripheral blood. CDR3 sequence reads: CASSPYSGGAYEQYF. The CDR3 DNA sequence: TGTGCCAGCAGCCCCTATAGCGGGGGAGCCTACGAGCAGTACTTC.